This T cell receptor (beta chain) was identified in a study of blood T cell repertoires in COVID-19. This CDR3 spans 10 amino acids. Generated by immunoSEQ multiplex PCR, the TCRdb table keeps only in-frame clones and is missing some. The sample contains a few hundred thousand clones, 80% to 90% of which appear only once. V and J are TRBV21-1 and TRBJ2-7; the table's D call, TRBD1, was not checked against the DNA. TRBV21-1 is deemed a pseudogene. The sample was PBMCs or T cells enriched from blood (not recorded which). The receptor's source is a woman aged 40 to 50 with acute COVID-19. CDR3 bases: TGTGCCAGCAGTACAGGAAAAAAATACTTC. This gives the protein CASSTGKKYF.